This T cell receptor beta chain was observed in a study of tumor-infiltrating lymphocytes in oesophageal squamous cell carcinoma. In its sample, this clonotype was seen once. TCRdb re-called the PCR reads with MiXCR, one entry per CDR3 protein. The table lists approximately 20,000 distinct CDR3 sequences, roughly 36% of them singletons. This CDR3 spans 14 amino acids. Germline V lookup: CDR1 MNHGY, CDR2 SAAAGT. Trimming pared 7 bases from V and 0 bases from J, leaving 11 bases between. The receptor was isolated from a male donor with esophageal squamous cell carcinoma. Material: esophageal tumor tissue. J is TRBJ2-3 and V is TRBV6-8; D is unresolved. CDR3: CASNGQSSTDTQYF. The CDR3 region has the DNA TGTGCCAGCAACGGGCAGTCTAGCACAGATACGCAGTATTTT.